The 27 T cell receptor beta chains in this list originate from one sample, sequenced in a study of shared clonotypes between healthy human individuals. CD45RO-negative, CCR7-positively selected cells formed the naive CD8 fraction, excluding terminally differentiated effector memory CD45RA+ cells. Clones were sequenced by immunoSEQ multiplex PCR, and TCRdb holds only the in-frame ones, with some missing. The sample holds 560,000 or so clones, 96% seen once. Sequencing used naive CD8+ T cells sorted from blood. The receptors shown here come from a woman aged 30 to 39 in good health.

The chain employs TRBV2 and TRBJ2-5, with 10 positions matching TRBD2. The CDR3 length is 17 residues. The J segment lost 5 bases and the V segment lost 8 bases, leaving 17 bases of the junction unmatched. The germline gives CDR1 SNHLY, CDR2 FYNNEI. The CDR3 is CASDSARSGRALETQYF. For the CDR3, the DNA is TGTGCCAGCGACTCCGCTAGGAGCGGGAGGGCGTTGGAGACCCAGTACTTC.

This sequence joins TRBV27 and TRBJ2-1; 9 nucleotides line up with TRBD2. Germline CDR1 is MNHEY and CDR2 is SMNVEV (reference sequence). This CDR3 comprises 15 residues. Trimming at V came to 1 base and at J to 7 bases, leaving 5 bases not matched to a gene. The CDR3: CASSLLAGAWNEQFF. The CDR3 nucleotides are TGTGCCAGCAGTTTATTAGCGGGAGCTTGGAATGAGCAGTTCTTC.

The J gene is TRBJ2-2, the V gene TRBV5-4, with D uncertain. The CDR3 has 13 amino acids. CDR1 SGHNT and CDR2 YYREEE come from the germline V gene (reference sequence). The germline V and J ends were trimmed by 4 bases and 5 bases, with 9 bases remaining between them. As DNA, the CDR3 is TGTGCCAGCAGCCCTCAGTATACCGGGGAGCTGTTTTTT. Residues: CASSPQYTGELFF.

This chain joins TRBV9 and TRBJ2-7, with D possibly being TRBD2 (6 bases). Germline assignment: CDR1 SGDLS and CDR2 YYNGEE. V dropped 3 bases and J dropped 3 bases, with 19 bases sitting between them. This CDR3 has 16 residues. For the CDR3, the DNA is TGTGCCAGCAGCGCTCCCCAGGAGGGGCCCCTCTACGAGCAGTACTTC. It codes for CASSAPQEGPLYEQYF.

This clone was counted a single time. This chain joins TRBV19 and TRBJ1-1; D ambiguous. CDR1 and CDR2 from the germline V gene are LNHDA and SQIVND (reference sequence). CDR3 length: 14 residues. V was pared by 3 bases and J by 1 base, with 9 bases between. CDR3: CASSIVTANTEAFF. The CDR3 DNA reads TGTGCCAGTAGTATCGTGACGGCGAACACTGAAGCTTTCTTT.

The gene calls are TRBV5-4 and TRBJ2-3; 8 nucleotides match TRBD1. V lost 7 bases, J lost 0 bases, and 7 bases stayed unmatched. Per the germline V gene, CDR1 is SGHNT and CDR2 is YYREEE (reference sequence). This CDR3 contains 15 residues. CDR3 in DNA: TGTGCCAGCCGTGGACAGGGCTATAGCACAGATACGCAGTATTTT. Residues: CASRGQGYSTDTQYF.

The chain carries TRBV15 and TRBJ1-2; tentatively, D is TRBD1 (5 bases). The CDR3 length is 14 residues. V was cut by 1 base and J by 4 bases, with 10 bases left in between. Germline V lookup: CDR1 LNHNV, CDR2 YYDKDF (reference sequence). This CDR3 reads CATSRGDSLYGYTF. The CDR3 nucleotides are TGTGCCACCAGCAGAGGAGACAGTCTCTATGGCTACACCTTC. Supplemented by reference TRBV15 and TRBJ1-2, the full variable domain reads DAMVIQNPRYQVTQFGKPVTLSCSQTLNHNVMYWYQQKSSQAPKLLFHYYDKDFNNEADTPDNFQSRRPNTSFCFLDIRSPGLGDTAMYLCATSRGDSLYGYTFGSGTRLTVV.

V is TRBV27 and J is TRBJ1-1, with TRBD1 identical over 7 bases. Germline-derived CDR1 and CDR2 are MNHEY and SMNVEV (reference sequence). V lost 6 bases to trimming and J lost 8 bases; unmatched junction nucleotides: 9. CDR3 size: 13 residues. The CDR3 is CASRTAGTEEAFF. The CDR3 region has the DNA TGTGCCAGCAGGACCGCCGGGACAGAAGAAGCTTTCTTT.

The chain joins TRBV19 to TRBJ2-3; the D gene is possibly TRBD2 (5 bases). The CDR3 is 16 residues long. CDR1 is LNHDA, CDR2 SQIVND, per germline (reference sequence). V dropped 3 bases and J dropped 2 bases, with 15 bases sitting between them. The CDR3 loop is CASSILPGLNTDTQYF. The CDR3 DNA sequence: TGTGCCAGTAGTATCTTACCGGGGTTAAACACAGATACGCAGTATTTT.

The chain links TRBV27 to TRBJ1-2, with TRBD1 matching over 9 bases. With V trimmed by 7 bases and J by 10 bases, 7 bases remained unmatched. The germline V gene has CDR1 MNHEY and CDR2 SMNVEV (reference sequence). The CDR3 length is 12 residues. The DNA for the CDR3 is TGTGCCAGCATGGGGGACAGGGACTCCTACACCTTC. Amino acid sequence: CASMGDRDSYTF.

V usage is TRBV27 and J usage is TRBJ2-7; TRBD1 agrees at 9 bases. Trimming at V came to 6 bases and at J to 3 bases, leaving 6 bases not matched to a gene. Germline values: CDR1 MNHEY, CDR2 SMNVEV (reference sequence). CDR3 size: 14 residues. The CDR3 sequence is CASSPTGQGYEQYF. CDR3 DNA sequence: TGTGCCAGCAGCCCGACGGGACAGGGCTACGAGCAGTACTTC.

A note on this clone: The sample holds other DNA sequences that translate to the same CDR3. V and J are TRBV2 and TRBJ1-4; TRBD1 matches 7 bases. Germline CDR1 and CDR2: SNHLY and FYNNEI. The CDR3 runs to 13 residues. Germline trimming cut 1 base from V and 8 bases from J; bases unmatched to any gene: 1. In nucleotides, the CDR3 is TGTGCCAGCAGTGAAGTAGGGGGCGAAAAACTGTTTTTT. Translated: CASSEVGGEKLFF.

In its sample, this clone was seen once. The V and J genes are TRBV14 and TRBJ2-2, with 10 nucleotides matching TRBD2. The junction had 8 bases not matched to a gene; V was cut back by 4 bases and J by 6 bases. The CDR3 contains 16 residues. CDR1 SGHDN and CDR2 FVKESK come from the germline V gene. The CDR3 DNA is TGTGCCAGCAGCCTCCTAAGCGGGAGGGGGCCCGGGGAGCTGTTTTTT. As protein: CASSLLSGRGPGELFF.

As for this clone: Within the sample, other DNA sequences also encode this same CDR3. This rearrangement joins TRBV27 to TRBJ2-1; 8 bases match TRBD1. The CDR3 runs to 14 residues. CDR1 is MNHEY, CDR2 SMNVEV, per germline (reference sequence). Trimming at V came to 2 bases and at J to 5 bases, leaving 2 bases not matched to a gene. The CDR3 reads CASSLRTGNNEQFF. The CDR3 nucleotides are TGTGCCAGCAGTTTAAGGACAGGGAACAATGAGCAGTTCTTC.

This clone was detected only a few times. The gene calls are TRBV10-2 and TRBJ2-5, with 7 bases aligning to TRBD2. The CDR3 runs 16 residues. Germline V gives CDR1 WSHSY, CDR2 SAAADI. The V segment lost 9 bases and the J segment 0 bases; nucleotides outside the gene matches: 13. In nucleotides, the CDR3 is TGCGCCAGTACTAGCGTGACAACTTCGTACCAAGAGACCCAGTACTTC. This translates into CASTSVTTSYQETQYF.

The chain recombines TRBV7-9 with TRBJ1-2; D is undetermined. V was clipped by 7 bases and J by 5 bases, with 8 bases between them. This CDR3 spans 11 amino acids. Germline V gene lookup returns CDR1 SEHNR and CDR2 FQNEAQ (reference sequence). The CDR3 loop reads CASTAGYGYTF. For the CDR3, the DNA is TGTGCCAGCACTGCCGGTTATGGCTACACCTTC.

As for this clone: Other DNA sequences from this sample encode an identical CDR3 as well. The chain's CDR3 is CASSEGTEAFF. The CDR3, as DNA: TGTGCCAGCAGTGAAGGCACTGAAGCTTTCTTT. V gene TRBV2 combines with J gene TRBJ1-1, with D hard to call. This CDR3 spans 11 amino acids. CDR1 is SNHLY, CDR2 FYNNEI, per germline. Trimming took 1 base from V and 4 from J, leaving 1 base between them.

The CDR3, as DNA: TGTGCCACCAGCAGAGATGGCCCTGGGATAGAGGGAGTCGCAGATACGCAGTATTTT. Translated, it gives CATSRDGPGIEGVADTQYF. This chain uses TRBV15 with TRBJ2-3; D possibly corresponds to TRBD2 (5 bases). The ends were cut back, 0 bases at V and 4 bases at J, with 23 bases in the middle. This CDR3 spans 19 amino acids. Germline V gives CDR1 LNHNV, CDR2 YYDKDF (reference sequence).

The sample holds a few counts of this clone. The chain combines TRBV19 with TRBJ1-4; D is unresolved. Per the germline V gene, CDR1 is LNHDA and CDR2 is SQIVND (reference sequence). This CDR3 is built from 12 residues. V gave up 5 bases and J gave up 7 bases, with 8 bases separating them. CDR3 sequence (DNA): TGTGCCAGTAGTCCGCCGGGTGAAAAACTGTTTTTT. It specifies CASSPPGEKLFF. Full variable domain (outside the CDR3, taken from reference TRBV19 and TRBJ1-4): DGGITQSPKYLFRKEGQNVTLSCEQNLNHDAMYWYRQDPGQGLRLIYYSQIVNDFQKGDIAEGYSVSREKKESFPLTVTSAQKNPTAFYLCASSPPGEKLFFGSGTQLSVL.

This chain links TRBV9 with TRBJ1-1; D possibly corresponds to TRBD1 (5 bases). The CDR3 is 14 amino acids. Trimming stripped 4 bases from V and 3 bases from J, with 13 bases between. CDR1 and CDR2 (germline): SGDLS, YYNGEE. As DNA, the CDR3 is TGTGCCAGCAGCCAGCCCCAGGGAGACACTGAAGCTTTCTTT. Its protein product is CASSQPQGDTEAFF.

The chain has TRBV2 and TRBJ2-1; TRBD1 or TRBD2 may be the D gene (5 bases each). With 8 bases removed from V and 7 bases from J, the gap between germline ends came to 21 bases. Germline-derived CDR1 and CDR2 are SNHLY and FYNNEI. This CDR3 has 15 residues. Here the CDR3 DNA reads TGTGCCAGCGATTTAGAGGGGAGTAGGGGAAATGAGCAGTTCTTC. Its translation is CASDLEGSRGNEQFF.

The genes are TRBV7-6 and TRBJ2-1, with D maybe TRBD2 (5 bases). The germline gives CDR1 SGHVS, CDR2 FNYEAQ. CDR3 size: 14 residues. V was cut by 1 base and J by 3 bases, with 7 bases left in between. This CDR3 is CASSLEAVYNEQFF. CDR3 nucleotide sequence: TGTGCCAGCAGCTTAGAAGCGGTCTACAATGAGCAGTTCTTC.

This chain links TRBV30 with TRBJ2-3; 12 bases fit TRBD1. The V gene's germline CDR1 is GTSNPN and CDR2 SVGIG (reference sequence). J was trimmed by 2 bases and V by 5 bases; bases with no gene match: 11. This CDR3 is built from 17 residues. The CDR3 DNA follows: TGTGCCTGGCAGGGACAGGGGGCTTATCACTACACAGATACGCAGTATTTT. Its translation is CAWQGQGAYHYTDTQYF.

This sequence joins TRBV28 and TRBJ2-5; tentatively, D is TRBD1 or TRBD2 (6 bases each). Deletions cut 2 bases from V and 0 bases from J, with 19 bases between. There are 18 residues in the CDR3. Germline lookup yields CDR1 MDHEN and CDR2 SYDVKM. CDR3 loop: CASSLTGAGLPHQETQYF. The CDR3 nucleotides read TGTGCCAGCAGTTTAACGGGGGCGGGCTTACCGCACCAAGAGACCCAGTACTTC.

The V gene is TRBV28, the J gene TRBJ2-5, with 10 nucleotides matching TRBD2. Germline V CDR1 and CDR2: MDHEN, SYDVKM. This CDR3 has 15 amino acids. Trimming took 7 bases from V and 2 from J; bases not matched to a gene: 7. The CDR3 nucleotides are TGTGCCAGCAAATCGGGACTAGCGTCGCAAGAGACCCAGTACTTC. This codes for CASKSGLASQETQYF.

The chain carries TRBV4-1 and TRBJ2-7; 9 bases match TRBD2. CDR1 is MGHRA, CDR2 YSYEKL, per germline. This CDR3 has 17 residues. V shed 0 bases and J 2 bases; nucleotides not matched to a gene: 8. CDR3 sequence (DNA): TGCGCCAGCAGCCAAGAATCGGCTAGCGGGGCCCCCTACGAGCAGTACTTC. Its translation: CASSQESASGAPYEQYF.

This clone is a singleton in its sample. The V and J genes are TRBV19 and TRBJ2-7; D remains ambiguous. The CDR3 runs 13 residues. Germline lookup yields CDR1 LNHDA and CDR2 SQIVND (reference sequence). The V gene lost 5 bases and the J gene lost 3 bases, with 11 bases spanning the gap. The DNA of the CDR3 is TGTGCCAGTAGTCGACGACCAGACTACGAGCAGTACTTC. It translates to CASSRRPDYEQYF.